These 13 T cell receptor beta chains were all obtained from the same sample, sequenced in a study of T cells after yellow fever vaccination. Each CDR3 protein gets one entry after TCRdb re-called the 5' RACE reads with MiXCR. The sample yields under 300,000 distinct CDR3 sequences, approximately 13% seen once. The input for sequencing was CD4+ T cells sorted from PBMCs, taken 45 days after the yellow fever booster vaccination. These TCRs come from a man aged 25 to 45 who received the YFV17D yellow fever vaccine.

V and J are TRBV20-1 and TRBJ2-7, with D tentatively TRBD1 or TRBD2 (5 bases each). CDR1 is DFQATT and CDR2 is SNEGSKA in the germline V gene (reference sequence). V gave up 3 bases and J gave up 6 bases, with 15 bases separating them. The CDR3 is 13 amino acids. In DNA, the CDR3 is TGCAGTGCTAGCCCCCCTGGGACGGGCGAGCAGTACTTC. Encoded protein: CSASPPGTGEQYF.

The table lists this clonotype with many counts. The chain links TRBV7-2 to TRBJ2-7; D remains ambiguous. The CDR3 runs to 11 residues. Germline assignment: CDR1 SGHTA and CDR2 FQGNSA. Between the trimmed V and J ends, which lost 1 base and 3 bases, there was a span of 1 base. The CDR3 reads CASSLVYEQYF. For the CDR3, the DNA is TGTGCCAGCAGCTTAGTCTACGAGCAGTACTTC.

The sample holds a few counts of this clonotype. This sequence joins TRBV7-2 and TRBJ2-5, with D possibly TRBD2 on 5 matching bases. CDR3 length: 17 residues. Germline CDR1 and CDR2: SGHTA and FQGNSA. V was clipped by 3 bases and J by 0 bases, with 17 bases between them. Written as DNA, the CDR3 is TGTGCCAGCAGCTTTAACGGGAAGACAACGTACCAAGAGACCCAGTACTTC. The encoded protein is CASSFNGKTTYQETQYF.

This chain connects TRBV11-3 to TRBJ2-3, with 7 bases lining up with TRBD2. Germline trimming cut 5 bases from V and 4 bases from J; bases unmatched to any gene: 9. The CDR3 runs 15 residues. CDR1 is SGHNT and CDR2 is YENEEA in the germline V gene. The CDR3 DNA sequence: TGTGCCAGCAGCCTTTCTAGCGGTGGGGCAGATACGCAGTATTTT. Translated: CASSLSSGGADTQYF.

This clonotype was seen a few times. J is TRBJ2-3 and V is TRBV20-1; 9 nucleotides match TRBD1. This CDR3 is 16 amino acids long. J lost 0 bases, V lost 5 bases, and 9 bases had no gene match. Germline loops: CDR1 DFQATT, CDR2 SNEGSKA (reference sequence). DNA for the CDR3: TGCAGTGCTCCTCTTTTAGGGACAGGGAGCACAGATACGCAGTATTTT. Protein sequence: CSAPLLGTGSTDTQYF.

Only one count was recorded for this clonotype. J is TRBJ2-1 and V is TRBV11-2; a possible D gene is TRBD2 (5 bases). The CDR3 has 18 amino acids. In germline, CDR1 is SGHAT, CDR2 FQNNGV. Trimming pared 1 base from V and 4 bases from J, leaving 20 bases between. The CDR3: CASSLVAGADSGYNEQFF. The CDR3 DNA reads TGTGCCAGCAGCTTAGTTGCGGGTGCGGACTCCGGGTACAATGAGCAGTTCTTC.

This clonotype was seen a few times. The chain combines TRBV5-4 with TRBJ2-6, with D tentatively TRBD1 (5 bases). Germline loops: CDR1 SGHNT, CDR2 YYREEE (reference sequence). V shed 0 bases and J shed 0 bases, with 7 bases lying between them. The CDR3 has 16 amino acids. CDR3 in DNA: TGTGCCAGCAGCTTGGCCAGGGTCTCTGGGGCCAACGTCCTGACTTTC. The encoded protein is CASSLARVSGANVLTF.

This clonotype was seen only a few times. The V and J genes are TRBV6-1 and TRBJ2-5; possible D gene TRBD2, 5 bases. The length of the CDR3 is 14 residues. In germline, CDR1 is MNHNS, CDR2 SASEGT. Trimming cost V 6 bases and J 5 bases, with 16 bases left between them. The CDR3 nucleotides are TGTGCCAGCAGGCCCCTAGCCCGGAGCGAGACCCAGTACTTC. It yields the protein CASRPLARSETQYF.

The rearrangement links TRBV5-6 to TRBJ1-2, with a possible D match to TRBD1 (5 bases). Germline CDR1 and CDR2: SGHDT and YYEEEE. This CDR3 region has 11 residues. V was trimmed by 3 bases and J by 8 bases, leaving 8 bases between them. CDR3 coding DNA: TGTGCCAGCAGCTCATGGGGGGGCTACACCTTC. Its protein is CASSSWGGYTF.

J is TRBJ2-1 and V is TRBV20-1; TRBD2 aligns across 14 bases. CDR3 length: 16 residues. Per germline, CDR1 DFQATT and CDR2 SNEGSKA (reference sequence). The J segment lost 4 bases and the V segment lost 5 bases, leaving 7 bases of the junction unmatched. The CDR3 DNA follows: TGCAGTGCTCCCGGGACTAGCGGGAGTGTATACAATGAGCAGTTCTTC. Protein sequence: CSAPGTSGSVYNEQFF.

This clonotype has a handful of counts. V gene TRBV5-1 combines with J gene TRBJ2-3; D possibly corresponds to TRBD1 (6 bases). Germline CDR1 reads SGHRS; CDR2 reads YFSETQ. The CDR3 is made up of 16 amino acids. Trimming took off 4 bases at V and 6 bases at J, with 21 bases between the two ends. The CDR3 spells CASSLTPRGVLDTQYF. The CDR3 DNA reads TGCGCCAGCAGCCTGACCCCCAGGGGCGTGTTGGATACGCAGTATTTT.

The genes are TRBV12-3 or TRBV12-4 and TRBJ2-2; D remains unclear. The V gene lost 7 bases and the J gene lost 7 bases, with 7 bases spanning the gap. CDR3 length equals 11 residues. The CDR3 reads CASTRNGELFF. The CDR3 bases are TGTGCCAGCACCAGGAACGGGGAGCTGTTTTTT.

V gene TRBV15 combines with J gene TRBJ2-2, with 8 bases matching TRBD2. Germline assignment: CDR1 LNHNV and CDR2 YYDKDF (reference sequence). The junction had 10 bases not matched to a gene; V was cut back by 9 bases and J by 4 bases. CDR3 length: 15 residues. CDR3: CATGLREAGTGELFF. CDR3 bases: TGTGCCACAGGACTGCGGGAGGCGGGCACCGGGGAGCTGTTTTTT.